The clone carrying this TCR beta chain was detected ten times or more. The target antigen is unknown. The read falls 3 residues short of the CDR3 end, and the missing part is taken from the germline J gene. Equal genomic DNA amounts from CVID and control samples were sequenced. The data were produced by immunoSEQ multiplex PCR, yet TCRdb's version contains in-frame clones alone and is incomplete. The sample is made up of around 47,000 clones, none counted only once. This CDR3 contains 16 residues. The germline gives CDR1 SGDLS, CDR2 YYNGEE. V lost 0 bases and J 0 bases, leaving 7 bases between the germline ends. This record belongs to a study of T cell clonality in common variable immunodeficiency. Study results and limitations: CVID subjects had higher TCRbeta clonality than healthy controls, most marked in about a third. In common variable immunodeficiency, TCR beta chains reportedly carried fewer deletions and N-nucleotide insertions.

Sequenced material: peripheral blood mononuclear cells. The V call is TRBV9, the J call TRBJ2-6; D is ambiguous. This clonotype was sampled from a person aged 18 to 75 in good health. CDR3 DNA, as far as it was read: TGTGCCAGCAGCGTAGCGTTAGTCTCTGGGGCCAACGTC. This translates into CASSVALVSGANV. The CDR3 as a whole reads CASSVALVSGANVLTF.